These 28 T cell receptor beta chains came from one sample sequenced in a study of shared clonotypes between healthy human individuals. Clones were read by immunoSEQ multiplex PCR, and TCRdb kept only the in-frame ones, dropping some. The table shows approximately 640,000 clones, with roughly 87% occurring only once. What was sequenced was memory CD8+ T cells from PBMCs. The subset here: CD45RO+ cells pooled with CCR7-negative TemRA cells. The receptors here all came from a man aged 18 to 29 in good health. Some clones in this sample may be carry-over from other donors' samples.

The chain uses TRBV27 and TRBJ2-5; 7 bases match TRBD1. The CDR3 length is 15 residues. The germline V gene has CDR1 MNHEY and CDR2 SMNVEV (reference sequence). V gave up 4 bases and J gave up 3 bases; unmatched junction bases: 8. CDR3 in DNA: TGTGCCAGCAGTTGGGGCCCCGGGACAGAAGAGACCCAGTACTTC. Its translation: CASSWGPGTEETQYF.

This CDR3 reads CSVELIAKNIQYF. The DNA for the CDR3 is TGCAGCGTTGAACTCATAGCCAAAAACATTCAGTACTTC. V gene TRBV29-1 combines with J gene TRBJ2-4; D is ambiguous. The CDR3 contains 13 residues. Germline CDR1 reads SQVTM; CDR2 reads ANQGSEA. V lost 2 bases to trimming and J lost 0 bases, with 5 bases between them.

The chain recombines TRBV18 with TRBJ2-3; no definite D call. This CDR3 spans 18 amino acids. CDR1 is KGHSH, CDR2 LQKENI, per germline. V was shortened by 3 bases and J by 1 base, with 20 bases between the two germline ends. The CDR3 bases are TGTGCCAGCTCACCCTCTTGGGAAGGACCCATGGGCACAGATACGCAGTATTTT. It codes for CASSPSWEGPMGTDTQYF.

To note about this clone: Other nucleotide sequences from this sample produce the same CDR3. The V call is TRBV27, the J call TRBJ2-7, with D unresolved. The CDR3 sequence is 11 residues long. V lost 8 bases and J lost 1, with 6 bases in between. Germline-derived CDR1 and CDR2 are MNHEY and SMNVEV (reference sequence). CDR3 in DNA: TGTGCCAGCGGGATATCCTACGAGCAGTACTTC. It encodes CASGISYEQYF.

The V gene is TRBV21-1, the J gene TRBJ2-7; TRBD1 is taken as the D call from the table, unchecked against the DNA. TRBV21-1 is described as a pseudogene. The CDR3 contains 17 residues. The CDR3 sequence: CASSKVGAASYSYEQYF. CDR3 coding DNA: TGTGCCAGCAGCAAAGTTGGGGCCGCATCCTACTCCTACGAGCAGTACTTC.

J is TRBJ1-4 and V is TRBV7-9; 7 positions agree with TRBD1. Germline values: CDR1 SEHNR, CDR2 FQNEAQ (reference sequence). The length of the CDR3 is 17 residues. Trimming took 8 bases from V and 0 from J; bases not matched to a gene: 12. This CDR3 is CASLRRTGYSTNEKLFF. CDR3 DNA sequence: TGTGCCAGCCTCCGTAGGACAGGCTACTCAACTAATGAAAAACTGTTTTTT.

The J gene is TRBJ2-3, the V gene TRBV27, with 8 positions matching TRBD2. V shed 4 bases, J shed 2 bases, and the junction held 5 bases outside the gene matches. The CDR3 has 15 residues. CDR1 MNHEY and CDR2 SMNVEV come from the germline V gene (reference sequence). DNA for the CDR3: TGTGCCAGCAGTTGGGGTAGCGGGGCCACAGATACGCAGTATTTT. It is translated as CASSWGSGATDTQYF.

This clone was observed a handful of times. The J gene is TRBJ1-5, the V gene TRBV28, with TRBD1 as a possible D gene (5 bases). Trimming stripped 5 bases from V and 4 bases from J, with 12 bases between. The CDR3 length is 14 residues. Germline CDR1 MDHEN, CDR2 SYDVKM. CDR3 residues: CASSPRTNNQPQHF. As DNA, the CDR3 is TGTGCCAGCAGTCCGCGGACAAATAATCAGCCCCAGCATTTT.

V is TRBV9 and J is TRBJ1-5; D unclear. Trimming removed 4 bases from V and 4 bases from J, with 15 bases in between. The CDR3 spans 15 residues. Germline V gene sequence: CDR1 SGDLS, CDR2 YYNGEE. This CDR3 is CASSPSGLRNQPQHF. CDR3 DNA: TGTGCCAGCAGCCCCAGCGGACTGAGAAATCAGCCCCAGCATTTT.

The rearrangement joins TRBV11-2 to TRBJ1-4, with D uncertain. V lost 2 bases and J 5 bases, leaving 15 bases between the germline ends. Per the germline V gene, CDR1 is SGHAT and CDR2 is FQNNGV. CDR3 length: 16 amino acids. The chain's CDR3 is CASSLYSRTRNEKLFF. CDR3 bases: TGTGCCAGCAGCTTATACAGCCGGACTCGGAATGAAAAACTGTTTTTT.

This clone was seen a handful of times. This sequence joins TRBV4-3 and TRBJ2-1; perhaps D is TRBD1 or TRBD2 (7 bases each). Germline CDR1 and CDR2: LGHNA and YSLEER. The V end lost 0 bases, the J end lost 7 bases, and 10 bases lay between the germline ends. The CDR3 is 14 amino acids. Here the CDR3 reads CASSQDQGGNEQFF. CDR3 bases: TGCGCCAGCAGCCAAGATCAGGGGGGGAATGAGCAGTTCTTC.

This clone has a single count. V usage is TRBV5-1 and J usage is TRBJ2-3, with 10 bases identical to TRBD2. The CDR3 runs 15 residues. Per germline, CDR1 SGHRS and CDR2 YFSETQ. V lost 4 bases to trimming and J lost 4 bases; unmatched junction nucleotides: 6. The CDR3 loop is CASSPRTSGADTQYF. The CDR3 nucleotides are TGCGCCAGCAGCCCAAGGACTAGCGGCGCAGATACGCAGTATTTT.

This clone has only one observation. The rearrangement uses TRBV15 and TRBJ2-1; 12 bases map to TRBD2. The trim removed 8 bases at V and 9 bases at J, leaving 5 bases unmatched. CDR1 is LNHNV, CDR2 YYDKDF, per germline (reference sequence). The CDR3 length is 13 residues. The CDR3 DNA sequence: TGTGCCACCGGGCTAGCGGGAGGGATTGAGCAGTTCTTC. Its translation is CATGLAGGIEQFF.

The chain is built from TRBV7-3 and TRBJ2-5; 9 nucleotides align to TRBD1. The trim removed 5 bases at V and 4 bases at J, leaving 5 bases unmatched. Germline CDR1 reads SGHTA; CDR2 reads FQGTGA. The CDR3 has 14 amino acids. The CDR3 loop reads CASSPTGGAETQYF. The CDR3 nucleotides are TGTGCCAGCAGCCCCACAGGGGGCGCAGAGACCCAGTACTTC.

This clone was recorded only once. V gene TRBV2 combines with J gene TRBJ2-1, with D perhaps matching TRBD1 (6 bases). Germline CDR1 reads SNHLY; CDR2 reads FYNNEI. V was cut by 4 bases and J by 6 bases, with 13 bases left in between. The CDR3 length is 14 residues. The CDR3 DNA follows: TGTGCCAGCAGTGTGGAGCAAGGGGGCAATGAGCAGTTCTTC. Amino acids: CASSVEQGGNEQFF.

The chain couples TRBV25-1 to TRBJ2-2, with a possible D match to TRBD1 (6 bases). CDR1 MGHDK and CDR2 SYGVNS come from the germline V gene. This CDR3 is 15 amino acids long. V was cut by 4 bases and J by 4 bases, with 13 bases left in between. Here the CDR3 reads CASSANRVVTGELFF. The CDR3 DNA reads TGTGCCAGCAGTGCCAACAGGGTTGTCACCGGGGAGCTGTTTTTT.

The chain uses TRBV25-1 and TRBJ1-2, with 8 bases identical to TRBD1. The J segment lost 4 bases and the V segment lost 4 bases, leaving 8 bases of the junction unmatched. This CDR3 contains 15 residues. Germline loops: CDR1 MGHDK, CDR2 SYGVNS. The CDR3 region is CASSGKRTGFYGYTF. The CDR3, as DNA: TGTGCCAGCAGTGGGAAACGGACAGGGTTCTATGGCTACACCTTC.

This chain joins TRBV10-3 and TRBJ2-5; 9 bases fit TRBD1. The CDR3 totals 13 residues. V was pared by 10 bases and J by 1 base, with 4 bases of the junction left unmatched. From germline, CDR1 is ENHRY and CDR2 SYGVKD. The CDR3 loop is CATKDRGQETQYF. The CDR3 nucleotides read TGTGCCACCAAGGACAGGGGCCAAGAGACCCAGTACTTC.

The chain is built from TRBV7-2 and TRBJ1-1; no clear D gene. The CDR3 consists of 13 residues. From germline, CDR1 is SGHTA and CDR2 FQGNSA. The germline V and J ends were trimmed by 5 bases and 8 bases, with 15 bases remaining between them. CDR3 bases: TGTGCCAGCAGCCTAAGCCCAGAGATCGAAGCTTTCTTT. Its protein product is CASSLSPEIEAFF.

This chain links TRBV28 with TRBJ1-5; D is ambiguous. CDR1 MDHEN and CDR2 SYDVKM come from the germline V gene. CDR3 length: 15 residues. V was cut by 2 bases and J by 4 bases, with 12 bases left in between. The CDR3 here is CASSLVAASNQPQHF. Here the CDR3 DNA reads TGTGCCAGCAGTTTAGTAGCAGCATCAAATCAGCCCCAGCATTTT.

The rearrangement links TRBV27 to TRBJ1-1; TRBD1 aligns across 7 bases. The trim removed 6 bases at V and 5 bases at J, leaving 3 bases unmatched. Per germline, CDR1 MNHEY and CDR2 SMNVEV (reference sequence). The CDR3 has 12 amino acids. CDR3 DNA sequence: TGTGCCAGCAGGGCAGGGGGGACTGAAGCTTTCTTT. This codes for CASRAGGTEAFF.

CDR3 in amino acids: CASSPLPAGFLDGYTF. The CDR3 DNA sequence: TGTGCCAGTAGCCCATTACCCGCAGGGTTCCTAGATGGCTACACCTTC. The chain joins TRBV19 to TRBJ1-2; tentatively, D is TRBD1 (5 bases). V shed 6 bases and J shed 6 bases, with 23 bases lying between them. The CDR3 has 16 residues. Looked up from germline, CDR1 is LNHDA and CDR2 is SQIVND (reference sequence).

The CDR3 reads CASSQLTGPTEAFF. In nucleotides, the CDR3 is TGCGCCAGCAGCCAGTTGACAGGGCCCACTGAAGCTTTCTTT. V gene TRBV4-3 combines with J gene TRBJ1-1, with TRBD1 identical over 7 bases. The length of the CDR3 is 14 residues. V shed 3 bases and J 4 bases; nucleotides not matched to a gene: 5. CDR1 is LGHNA and CDR2 is YSLEER in the germline V gene.

This rearrangement joins TRBV6-5 to TRBJ2-1; the D is unclear. The germline CDR1 and CDR2 sequences are MNHEY and SVGAGI. V was shortened by 2 bases and J by 9 bases, with 8 bases between the two germline ends. The CDR3 length is 12 residues. CDR3 coding DNA: TGTGCCAGCAGTTACATATGGACTGAGCAGTTCTTC. Translated, it gives CASSYIWTEQFF.

The chain has TRBV27 and TRBJ1-5; a weak D match, TRBD1 (5 bases). Germline lookup yields CDR1 MNHEY and CDR2 SMNVEV (reference sequence). This CDR3 contains 14 residues. Deletions cut 5 bases from V and 6 bases from J, with 14 bases between. Here the CDR3 reads CASSAVGVAQPQHF. CDR3 nucleotides: TGTGCCAGCAGTGCGGTAGGGGTAGCTCAGCCCCAGCATTTT.

This chain uses TRBV27 with TRBJ2-7, with TRBD2 matching 14 bases. Germline V gene data show CDR1 as MNHEY and CDR2 as SMNVEV (reference sequence). Unmatched junction bases numbered 5, after V lost 6 bases and J lost 4 bases. The CDR3 is 15 residues long. CDR3 nucleotide sequence: TGTGCCAGCAGCGCGGGACTAGCGGGAGTATACGAGCAGTACTTC. Its protein product is CASSAGLAGVYEQYF.

The V gene is TRBV4-1, the J gene TRBJ2-5; D is unclear. The DNA end is more similar to TRBJ2-7, so the J call may be wrong. The length of the CDR3 is 13 residues. CDR1 MGHRA and CDR2 YSYEKL come from the germline V gene. The CDR3 DNA sequence: TGCGCCAGCAGCCAACTCCTTTCCTACGAGCAGTACTTC. It encodes CASSQLLSYEQYF.

The table lists this clone with a count of one. The chain is built from TRBV5-4 and TRBJ1-2; weak D call: TRBD1 (6 bases). This CDR3 region has 15 residues. Germline-derived CDR1 and CDR2 are SGHNT and YYREEE (reference sequence). V dropped 4 bases and J dropped 4 bases, with 17 bases sitting between them. This CDR3 is CASSPEGGAPYGYTF. CDR3 in DNA: TGTGCCAGCAGCCCGGAGGGGGGCGCTCCCTATGGCTACACCTTC.